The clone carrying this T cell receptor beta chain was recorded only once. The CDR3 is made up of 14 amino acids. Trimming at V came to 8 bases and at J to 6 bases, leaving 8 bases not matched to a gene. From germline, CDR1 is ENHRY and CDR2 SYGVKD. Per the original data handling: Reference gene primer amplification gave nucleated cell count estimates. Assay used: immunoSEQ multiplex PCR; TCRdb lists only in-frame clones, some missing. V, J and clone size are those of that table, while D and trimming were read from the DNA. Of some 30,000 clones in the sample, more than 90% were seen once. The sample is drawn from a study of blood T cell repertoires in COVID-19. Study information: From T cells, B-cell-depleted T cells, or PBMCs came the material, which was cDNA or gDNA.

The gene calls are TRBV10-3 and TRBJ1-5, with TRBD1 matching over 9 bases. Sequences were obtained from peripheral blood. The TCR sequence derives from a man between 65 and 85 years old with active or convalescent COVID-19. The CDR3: CAIGGQGTVQPQHF. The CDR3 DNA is TGTGCCATCGGGGGACAGGGAACGGTTCAGCCCCAGCATTTT.